A single sample gave rise to the 17 T cell receptor beta chains below, sequenced in a study of blood T cell repertoires in COVID-19. Produced via immunoSEQ multiplex PCR; TCRdb's table is partial and in-frame only. The sample lists almost 250,000 clones; approximately 86% were seen once. Sample: PBMCs or T cells enriched from blood (not recorded which). The receptors originated from a woman aged 45-65 years who had recovered from COVID-19.

The chain links TRBV30 to TRBJ1-3, with 8 bases lining up with TRBD1. Germline V gene data show CDR1 as GTSNPN and CDR2 as SVGIG (reference sequence). The V segment lost 5 bases and the J segment 0 bases; nucleotides outside the gene matches: 3. This CDR3 has 14 amino acids. CDR3 residues: CAWATGGSGNTIYF. For the CDR3, the DNA is TGTGCCTGGGCTACAGGGGGCTCTGGAAACACCATATATTTT.

This sequence joins TRBV7-6 and TRBJ2-1; 7 bases fit TRBD2. The CDR3 has 13 amino acids. Trimming at V came to 1 base and at J to 9 bases, leaving 3 bases not matched to a gene. Per germline, CDR1 SGHVS and CDR2 FNYEAQ. The CDR3 DNA reads as TGTGCCAGCAGCTTAGAACAGCGGGGTGAGCAGTTCTTC. Encoded protein: CASSLEQRGEQFF. Combining the CDR3 with reference TRBV7-6 and TRBJ2-1 gives the whole variable domain GAGVSQSPRYKVTKRGQDVALRCDPISGHVSLYWYRQALGQGPEFLTYFNYEAQQDKSGLPNDRFSAERPEGSISTLTIQRTEQRDSAMYRCASSLEQRGEQFFGPGTRLTVL.

The chain recombines TRBV28 with TRBJ1-2; 7 bases align to TRBD1. Germline-derived CDR1 and CDR2 are MDHEN and SYDVKM. CDR3 length: 18 amino acids. V lost 5 bases, J lost 0 bases, and 15 bases stayed unmatched. For the CDR3, the DNA is TGTGCCAGCAGTACAGGGGATGGATCCGAAAGAGCTAACTATGGCTACACCTTC. Translating it yields CASSTGDGSERANYGYTF.

The rearrangement links TRBV27 to TRBJ2-1; tentatively, D is TRBD2 (6 bases). The CDR3 loop spans 15 amino acids. The germline CDR1 and CDR2 sequences are MNHEY and SMNVEV (reference sequence). V lost 2 bases and J 3 bases, leaving 11 bases between the germline ends. CDR3 region: CASSLIGGDYNEQFF. CDR3 DNA sequence: TGTGCCAGCAGTTTAATCGGCGGGGACTACAATGAGCAGTTCTTC.

DNA of the CDR3: TGTGCCAGCAGCTTGTTGGGAGTAAGCAATCAGCCCCAGCATTTT. Its translation is CASSLLGVSNQPQHF. J is TRBJ1-5 and V is TRBV5-5; no definite D call. Germline V gene data show CDR1 as SGHKS and CDR2 as YYEKEE (reference sequence). V dropped 1 base and J dropped 1 base, with 9 bases sitting between them. The CDR3 totals 15 residues.

This clone was observed a single time. The gene calls are TRBV4-1 and TRBJ2-7; 8 nucleotides align to TRBD1. This CDR3 region has 14 residues. From germline, CDR1 is MGHRA and CDR2 YSYEKL. The V segment lost 3 bases and the J segment 5 bases; nucleotides outside the gene matches: 6. Here the CDR3 DNA reads TGCGCCAGCAGCCACACGGACAGGGCTCACGAGCAGTACTTC. It encodes CASSHTDRAHEQYF.

This chain connects TRBV3-1 (or the pseudogene TRBV3-2) to TRBJ1-6; tentatively, D is TRBD1 (6 bases). The V and J ends lost 0 bases and 14 bases respectively, with 11 bases between them. In germline, CDR1 is LGHDT, CDR2 YNNKEL (reference sequence). The CDR3 runs to 13 residues. The CDR3 reads CASSQDRTVTLHF. As DNA, the CDR3 is TGTGCCAGCAGCCAAGACCGGACAGTGACCCTCCACTTT.

This clone was found a few times. The gene calls are TRBV25-1 and TRBJ2-1; 9 nucleotides match TRBD2. V shed 7 bases, J shed 0 bases, and the junction held 13 bases outside the gene matches. The CDR3 runs 18 residues. Germline V gives CDR1 MGHDK, CDR2 SYGVNS. This chain's CDR3 is CASTVGSGRGASYNEQFF. DNA of the CDR3: TGTGCCAGCACGGTGGGTAGCGGGAGAGGGGCCTCCTACAATGAGCAGTTCTTC.

The rearrangement joins TRBV10-3 to TRBJ1-1, with 10 bases fitting TRBD1. CDR1 and CDR2 (germline): ENHRY, SYGVKD. With 6 bases clipped from V and 5 bases from J, the junction kept 6 bases outside the gene matches. The CDR3 has 14 residues. The CDR3 bases are TGTGCCATCAGGGGGACAGGGGAAGGTACTGAAGCTTTCTTT. It translates to CAIRGTGEGTEAFF.

This chain links TRBV5-5 with TRBJ2-7; 10 positions agree with TRBD1. Per the germline V gene, CDR1 is SGHKS and CDR2 is YYEKEE (reference sequence). With V trimmed by 3 bases and J by 6 bases, 9 bases remained unmatched. The CDR3 has 15 residues. The CDR3 region is CASSWTGQGSGEQYF. CDR3 DNA: TGTGCCAGCAGCTGGACGGGACAGGGGTCCGGCGAGCAGTACTTC.

The chain recombines TRBV2 with TRBJ1-5; 8 bases are a match to TRBD1. The CDR3 loop spans 14 amino acids. The junction had 4 bases not matched to a gene; V was cut back by 7 bases and J by 2 bases. Germline V gives CDR1 SNHLY, CDR2 FYNNEI. The CDR3: CASTLGQGNQPQHF. In DNA, the CDR3 is TGTGCCAGCACGTTGGGACAGGGCAATCAGCCCCAGCATTTT.

The chain employs TRBV5-1 and TRBJ1-5; D is perhaps TRBD1 (5 bases). V lost 0 bases and J lost 6, with 13 bases in between. Germline V gives CDR1 SGHRS, CDR2 YFSETQ. This CDR3 has 15 amino acids. The CDR3 here is CASSLAGGSSQPQHF. The CDR3 bases are TGCGCCAGCAGCTTGGCTGGGGGGAGTAGTCAGCCCCAGCATTTT.

The chain has TRBV7-2 and TRBJ2-7; TRBD1 is a possible D gene (6 bases). This CDR3 has 17 residues. Per the germline V gene, CDR1 is SGHTA and CDR2 is FQGNSA. Trimming took off 5 bases at V and 5 bases at J, with 25 bases between the two ends. The CDR3 is CASSTILQGRDRNEQYF. The DNA for the CDR3 is TGTGCCAGCAGCACAATTTTACAGGGTCGGGATCGAAACGAGCAGTACTTC.

This chain joins TRBV5-4 and TRBJ2-7, with 8 bases that match TRBD2. V lost 4 bases, J lost 6 bases, and 6 bases stayed unmatched. This CDR3 is 13 amino acids long. CDR1 and CDR2 from the germline V gene are SGHNT and YYREEE (reference sequence). The CDR3 loop is CASSEGLVSEQYF. The CDR3 region has the DNA TGTGCCAGCAGCGAGGGACTAGTCAGCGAGCAGTACTTC.

The V and J genes are TRBV10-3 and TRBJ1-3; perhaps TRBD1 as D (6 bases). Germline-derived CDR1 and CDR2 are ENHRY and SYGVKD. The length of the CDR3 is 12 residues. Trimming took 11 bases from V and 4 from J, leaving 12 bases between them. The CDR3 is CAVRDTGNTIYF. CDR3 sequence (DNA): TGTGCCGTCCGGGACACAGGAAACACCATATATTTT.

The J gene is TRBJ2-7, the V gene TRBV27; D is perhaps TRBD1 (6 bases). This CDR3 has 13 residues. V shed 3 bases and J shed 6 bases, with 12 bases lying between them. In germline, CDR1 is MNHEY, CDR2 SMNVEV (reference sequence). CDR3 loop: CASSFDRSGEQYF. As DNA, the CDR3 is TGTGCCAGCAGTTTCGACAGGTCCGGCGAGCAGTACTTC.

The chain carries TRBV2 and TRBJ2-7; 10 bases align to TRBD2. Germline assignment: CDR1 SNHLY and CDR2 FYNNEI. J lost 3 bases, V lost 2 bases, and 7 bases had no gene match. This CDR3 comprises 16 residues. The CDR3 reads CASSERRLAGVYEQYF. CDR3 nucleotides: TGTGCCAGCAGTGAAAGACGGCTAGCGGGAGTCTACGAGCAGTACTTC.